The rows below give T cell receptor beta chains drawn from one sample of a study of T-cell memory formation after mild COVID-19. A single record per CDR3 protein comes from TCRdb applying MiXCR to the 5' RACE reads. The repertoire includes hundreds of thousands of distinct CDR3 sequences, about 20% of them detected once, and roughly 9.1% sits in the top ten. Source material: PBMCs or a T cell subset sorted from them (not recorded which). All receptors derive from an adult woman who had mild COVID-19 (a few samples of this study predate the infection). Cell type and time point are not known. Both conserved end residues are trimmed from each CDR3.

TRBV6-5	ASSSNANTEAF
TRBV6-1	ASNSVYEQF
TRBV29-1	SVGAGQGYEQY
TRBV19	ASGPGFSRDEQF
TRBV12-3/TRBV12-4	ASRKTGVEQF
TRBV7-9	ASSDGQGAYEQY
TRBV7-6	ASSLGGYVNEQY
TRBV29-1	SVVAPGKETQY
TRBV12-3/TRBV12-4	ASSLQGAYTEAF
TRBV19	ASSIKGGGVYEQY
TRBV29-1	SVGLAGYEQY
TRBV5-1	ASRPGTSGPSYNEQF
TRBV5-1	ASSPGNSDSGGNTEAF
TRBV7-6	ASSWGRQARPYTEAF
TRBV7-9	ASSYPDPADGYT
TRBV5-1	ASSLESVYNEQF
TRBV20-1	SAPNRDRGTYGYT